The 17 T cell receptor beta chains below all came from one sample that was sequenced in a study of precursors of human CD4 cytotoxic T cells. TCRdb reprocessed the reads via MiXCR and lists one record per CDR3 protein. This table holds about 740 distinct CDR3 sequences, roughly a sixth found once. Sorted CD4+ central memory, effector memory, IL-7R-high TEMRA and IL-7R-negative TEMRA cells underwent bulk UMI sequencing. Sequenced input: memory CD4+ T cells from blood (PBMCs). The receptors were sampled from a human donor in good health.

This clonotype showed up just a few times. The chain recombines TRBV20-1 with TRBJ2-1; 12 nucleotides match TRBD2. Germline assignment: CDR1 DFQATT and CDR2 SNEGSKA (reference sequence). The CDR3 is 18 amino acids. V gave up 3 bases and J gave up 0 bases; unmatched junction bases: 9. CDR3 protein: CSASPRTSGKYSYNEQFF. CDR3 sequence (DNA): TGCAGTGCTAGCCCCAGGACTAGCGGGAAGTACTCCTACAATGAGCAGTTCTTC.

This clonotype has only a few counts. CDR3 region: CSVDTGWNTEAFF. The CDR3 coding sequence is TGCAGCGTTGACACAGGGTGGAACACTGAAGCTTTCTTT. The chain has TRBV29-1 and TRBJ1-1; possibly TRBD1 for D (6 bases). V was shortened by 3 bases and J by 1 base, with 9 bases between the two germline ends. CDR1 SQVTM and CDR2 ANQGSEA come from the germline V gene. This CDR3 is 13 amino acids long.

The chain couples TRBV5-1 to TRBJ2-1, with 9 bases fitting TRBD1. Germline V lookup: CDR1 SGHRS, CDR2 YFSETQ. The J segment lost 10 bases and the V segment lost 7 bases, leaving 15 bases of the junction unmatched. The CDR3 length is 15 residues. As DNA, the CDR3 is TGCGCCAGCCAGGACAGGGGAAGCCTCCGACGAGAGCAGTTCTTC. Protein sequence: CASQDRGSLRREQFF.

This chain joins TRBV7-2 and TRBJ1-1; tentatively, D is TRBD1 (6 bases). Germline CDR1 and CDR2: SGHTA and FQGNSA. Trimming took 1 base from V and 3 from J, leaving 9 bases between them. The CDR3 has 14 amino acids. CDR3 nucleotides: TGTGCCAGCAGCTTAGACAGGGCTGACACTGAAGCTTTCTTT. Translating gives CASSLDRADTEAFF.

By share, this clonotype ranks as large. The chain links TRBV29-1 to TRBJ2-5, with a weak D call TRBD2 (6 bases). V was pared by 4 bases and J by 2 bases, with 8 bases between. The V gene's germline CDR1 is SQVTM and CDR2 ANQGSEA. CDR3 length: 12 residues. CDR3 sequence (DNA): TGCAGCGTTGTCCGGGGGCAAGAGACCCAGTACTTC. Protein sequence: CSVVRGQETQYF. Full variable domain (outside the CDR3, taken from reference TRBV29-1 and TRBJ2-5): SAVISQKPSRDICQRGTSLTIQCQVDSQVTMMFWYRQQPGQSLTLIATANQGSEATYESGFVIDKFPISRPNLTFSTLTVSNMSPEDSSIYLCSVVRGQETQYFGPGTRLLVL.

Concerning this clonotype itself: As the CDR3 is not closed by the conserved phenylalanine or tryptophan, this likely results from a read error. The chain recombines TRBV12-3 or TRBV12-4 with TRBJ1-4, with D maybe TRBD1 (5 bases). The V and J ends lost 5 bases and 0 bases respectively, with 10 bases between them. This CDR3 region has 15 residues. CDR3 bases: TGTGCCAGCAGTCCAAGGGGTGCAACTAATGAAAAACTGTTTTTG. Translation gives CASSPRGATNEKLFL.

The J gene is TRBJ2-7, the V gene TRBV20-1; tentatively, D is TRBD2 (5 bases). This CDR3 is built from 13 residues. Per the germline V gene, CDR1 is DFQATT and CDR2 is SNEGSKA (reference sequence). Deletions cut 6 bases from V and 3 bases from J, with 15 bases between. The CDR3 DNA is TGCAGTGCCAGAAGCGGCTCCAACTACGAGCAGTACTTC. Encoded protein: CSARSGSNYEQYF.

The rearrangement links TRBV10-3 to TRBJ2-7; perhaps TRBD2 as D (5 bases). The CDR3 consists of 13 residues. Deletions cut 0 bases from V and 9 bases from J, with 12 bases between. Germline-derived CDR1 and CDR2 are ENHRY and SYGVKD. The CDR3: CAISESREEAQYF. CDR3 bases: TGTGCCATCAGTGAGTCGAGAGAGGAGGCGCAGTACTTC.

This clonotype was detected only a few times. This rearrangement joins TRBV2 to TRBJ1-2; the match to TRBD1 covers 8 bases. V was pared by 6 bases and J by 8 bases, with 11 bases of the junction left unmatched. Germline V gives CDR1 SNHLY, CDR2 FYNNEI. This CDR3 region has 14 residues. The CDR3 sequence is CASSSGGQIDGYTF. The DNA for the CDR3 is TGTGCCAGCAGCTCAGGGGGCCAGATCGACGGCTACACCTTC.

The chain combines TRBV29-1 with TRBJ1-2, with TRBD1 matching 9 bases. Looked up from germline, CDR1 is SQVTM and CDR2 is ANQGSEA. Trimming at V came to 1 base and at J to 7 bases, leaving 4 bases not matched to a gene. The CDR3 contains 13 residues. The CDR3 DNA reads as TGCAGCGTTGAAGGGGACAGGGTGGGTGGCTACACCTTC. Amino acid sequence: CSVEGDRVGGYTF.

This clonotype was detected a few times. V is TRBV28 and J is TRBJ1-2; D unresolved. V gave up 2 bases and J gave up 4 bases, with 2 bases separating them. The CDR3 has 11 amino acids. CDR1 MDHEN and CDR2 SYDVKM come from the germline V gene. The CDR3 reads CASSLTYGYTF. The CDR3 DNA is TGTGCCAGCAGTTTAACCTATGGCTACACCTTC.

The J gene is TRBJ1-1, the V gene TRBV6-4; D is unclear. CDR1 is MRHNA and CDR2 is SNTAGT in the germline V gene. CDR3 length equals 13 residues. Trimming took off 4 bases at V and 3 bases at J, with 9 bases between the two ends. The CDR3 spells CASSVEGHTEAFF. In DNA form, the CDR3 reads TGTGCCAGCAGTGTGGAGGGTCACACTGAAGCTTTCTTT.

V is TRBV2 and J is TRBJ1-5; TRBD1 agrees at 11 bases. Trimming at V came to 5 bases and at J to 6 bases, leaving 6 bases not matched to a gene. In germline, CDR1 is SNHLY, CDR2 FYNNEI. This CDR3 contains 15 residues. CDR3 nucleotides: TGTGCCAGCAGTTTTAGTGGACAGGGGGCTCAGCCCCAGCATTTT. It encodes CASSFSGQGAQPQHF. The full variable domain, with the rest looked up from reference TRBV2 and TRBJ1-5, is EPEVTQTPSHQVTQMGQEVILRCVPISNHLYFYWYRQILGQKVEFLVSFYNNEISEKSEIFDDQFSVERPDGSNFTLKIRSTKLEDSAMYFCASSFSGQGAQPQHFGDGTRLSIL.

This clonotype was observed once. The V gene is TRBV5-1, the J gene TRBJ2-1; D not resolved. V shed 0 bases and J shed 4 bases, with 11 bases lying between them. This CDR3 is 15 amino acids long. The germline gives CDR1 SGHRS, CDR2 YFSETQ. The CDR3 DNA reads TGCGCCAGCAGCTTGGGAGGCCTAGAATACAATGAGCAGTTCTTC. Protein: CASSLGGLEYNEQFF.

This rearrangement joins TRBV6-6 to TRBJ1-5; no clear D gene. The CDR3 extends over 13 amino acids. CDR1 is MNHNY and CDR2 is SVGAGI in the germline V gene (reference sequence). Trimming removed 5 bases from V and 2 bases from J, with 7 bases in between. This chain's CDR3 is CASSNLGNQPQHF. In DNA form, the CDR3 reads TGTGCCAGCAGTAACTTAGGCAATCAGCCCCAGCATTTT.

A few counts support this clonotype. J is TRBJ2-7 and V is TRBV29-1, with D perhaps matching TRBD2 (5 bases). The CDR3 loop spans 11 amino acids. V was clipped by 6 bases and J by 5 bases, with 11 bases between them. In germline, CDR1 is SQVTM, CDR2 ANQGSEA. CDR3 in amino acids: CSVPAGHEQYF. Written as DNA, the CDR3 is TGCAGCGTCCCGGCGGGCCACGAGCAGTACTTC.

On this clonotype: Germline is not matched at one junction end, which may reflect a read error. DNA of the CDR3: TGTGCCAGCAGTCTATCGAAACTAGCGGGAGGGACCAATGAGCAGTTCTTC. This gives the protein CASSLSKLAGGTNEQFF. The V gene is TRBV27, the J gene TRBJ2-1, with TRBD2 identical over 13 bases. This CDR3 region has 17 residues. Per the germline V gene, CDR1 is MNHEY and CDR2 is SMNVEV (reference sequence).